Shown below are 16 T cell receptor beta chains from a single sample sequenced in a study of CD8 T cells in Susac syndrome (dated 2019 in TCRdb). Library method: the immunoSEQ multiplex PCR assay. RNA was extracted using the RNeasy kit, and roughly 0.5 to 1 microgram was reverse transcribed with random hexamers. The raw public reads went through TCRdb reprocessing: fastp at Q25, MiXCR clone calling, in-frame beta chains kept. Rows are combined by CDR3 protein, so each entry shows the most common genes and DNA. The sample table contains roughly 50,000 distinct CDR3 sequences; only one count was recorded for 93% of them. Of the sample, almost 0.55% is held by the ten largest clones. The sample was CD8+ T cells from PBMCs. These receptors were collected from a human donor in good health.

V and J are TRBV28 and TRBJ2-7; no clear D gene. CDR1 MDHEN and CDR2 SYDVKM come from the germline V gene. The CDR3 contains 12 residues. V shed 6 bases and J shed 2 bases, with 8 bases lying between them. The CDR3 region is CASSPWTYEQYF. The DNA for the CDR3 is TGTGCCAGCAGCCCTTGGACCTACGAGCAGTACTTC.

The chain uses TRBV7-9 and TRBJ2-5; D gene uncertain. The CDR3 has 15 amino acids. CDR1 and CDR2 from the germline V gene are SEHNR and FQNEAQ (reference sequence). The V and J ends lost 5 bases and 2 bases respectively, with 15 bases between them. CDR3 in amino acids: CASSRTRLKQETQYF. As DNA, the CDR3 is TGTGCCAGCAGCCGCACCCGACTGAAGCAAGAGACCCAGTACTTC.

The J gene is TRBJ2-5, the V gene TRBV15; 7 nucleotides align to TRBD2. Per the germline V gene, CDR1 is LNHNV and CDR2 is YYDKDF (reference sequence). The CDR3 runs to 14 residues. Germline trimming cut 9 bases from V and 0 bases from J; bases unmatched to any gene: 7. Here the CDR3 reads CATIQAGHQETQYF. CDR3 coding DNA: TGTGCCACTATACAAGCGGGGCACCAAGAGACCCAGTACTTC.

V usage is TRBV5-6 and J usage is TRBJ2-1, with 10 bases aligning to TRBD2. Germline V gene data show CDR1 as SGHDT and CDR2 as YYEEEE. The CDR3 is 14 residues long. With 5 bases clipped from V and 8 bases from J, the junction kept 7 bases outside the gene matches. The CDR3 DNA is TGTGCCAGCAGGGGAGGGACTAGCGAGGATGAGCAGTTCTTC. Translating it yields CASRGGTSEDEQFF.

The CDR3 is CASTRIHSPYEQYF. As DNA, the CDR3 is TGTGCCAGCACGCGGATCCACAGCCCCTACGAGCAGTACTTC. J is TRBJ2-7 and V is TRBV2; D unresolved. The CDR3 runs 14 residues. Germline V lookup: CDR1 SNHLY, CDR2 FYNNEI. V lost 7 bases to trimming and J lost 2 bases, with 15 bases between them.

The rearrangement links TRBV3-1 to TRBJ2-2; D gene unclear. The germline CDR1 and CDR2 sequences are LGHDT and YNNKEL (reference sequence). The CDR3 is made up of 13 amino acids. With 4 bases removed from V and 5 bases from J, the gap between germline ends came to 8 bases. The CDR3, as DNA: TGTGCCAGCAGCCTCGTATGGACCGGGGAGCTGTTTTTT. Amino acid sequence: CASSLVWTGELFF.

The chain employs TRBV12-3 or TRBV12-4 and TRBJ2-7; D is ambiguous. The CDR3 loop spans 13 amino acids. Trimming cost V 8 bases and J 2 bases, with 13 bases left between them. CDR3 sequence (DNA): TGTGCCAGCGCCCTGGCCACCGCCTACGAGCAGTACTTC. It yields the protein CASALATAYEQYF.

The V call is TRBV5-1, the J call TRBJ2-1; TRBD1 agrees at 7 bases. Germline V CDR1 and CDR2: SGHRS, YFSETQ. The J segment lost 4 bases and the V segment lost 6 bases, leaving 13 bases of the junction unmatched. The CDR3 runs to 16 residues. The CDR3 protein is CASTYGRQGQYNEQFF. The DNA for the CDR3 is TGCGCCAGCACCTATGGCAGGCAGGGACAGTACAATGAGCAGTTCTTC.

This clonotype came up once. This rearrangement joins TRBV7-8 to TRBJ2-5; the match to TRBD2 covers 12 bases. The V and J ends lost 1 base and 4 bases, in that order; junction bases with no gene match: 1. From germline, CDR1 is SGHVS and CDR2 FQNEAQ. The CDR3 has 15 residues. CDR3 nucleotide sequence: TGTGCCAGCAGCTTAGTGGGACTAGCGGGAGAGACCCAGTACTTC. This sequence encodes CASSLVGLAGETQYF.

The V gene is TRBV6-5, the J gene TRBJ2-2; 7 bases agree with TRBD2. Germline CDR1 MNHEY, CDR2 SVGAGI. J lost 6 bases, V lost 8 bases, and 9 bases had no gene match. The CDR3 has 14 amino acids. The CDR3 region is CASAPREGAGELFF. The CDR3 region has the DNA TGTGCCAGCGCCCCCAGGGAGGGCGCCGGGGAGCTGTTTTTT.

V is TRBV3-1 and J is TRBJ2-3; D is perhaps TRBD2 (6 bases). V was cut by 6 bases and J by 5 bases, with 18 bases left in between. Germline CDR1 reads LGHDT; CDR2 reads YNNKEL (reference sequence). This CDR3 comprises 15 residues. Here the CDR3 reads CASRLQREIEDTQYF. DNA for the CDR3: TGTGCCAGCAGACTCCAACGGGAGATCGAAGATACGCAGTATTTT.

The V and J genes are TRBV29-1 and TRBJ2-3; D possibly corresponds to TRBD2 (6 bases). Trimming stripped 2 bases from V and 2 bases from J, with 14 bases between. The CDR3 length is 15 residues. CDR1 and CDR2 from the germline V gene are SQVTM and ANQGSEA. CDR3 region: CSVEKRRDSTDTQYF. CDR3 in DNA: TGCAGCGTTGAAAAGAGGCGGGATTCCACAGATACGCAGTATTTT.

The chain links TRBV18 to TRBJ1-5; D unclear. Germline V lookup: CDR1 KGHSH, CDR2 LQKENI. This CDR3 spans 11 amino acids. Deletions cut 3 bases from V and 6 bases from J, with 3 bases between. The CDR3 loop is CASSPFQPQHF. The CDR3 DNA follows: TGTGCCAGCTCACCCTTTCAGCCCCAGCATTTT.

The chain links TRBV19 to TRBJ2-7; no clear D. The V and J ends lost 10 bases and 0 bases respectively, with 10 bases between them. The CDR3 is made up of 12 amino acids. CDR1 is LNHDA and CDR2 is SQIVND in the germline V gene (reference sequence). In nucleotides, the CDR3 is TGTGCCATCCCCAGGAGCTCCTACGAGCAGTACTTC. Encoded protein: CAIPRSSYEQYF. Drawing the rest from reference TRBV19 and TRBJ2-7, the complete variable domain is DGGITQSPKYLFRKEGQNVTLSCEQNLNHDAMYWYRQDPGQGLRLIYYSQIVNDFQKGDIAEGYSVSREKKESFPLTVTSAQKNPTAFYLCAIPRSSYEQYFGPGTRLTVT.

This chain joins TRBV3-1 and TRBJ2-1, with D hard to call. V dropped 5 bases and J dropped 8 bases, with 7 bases sitting between them. The CDR3 runs 11 residues. Germline loops: CDR1 LGHDT, CDR2 YNNKEL (reference sequence). The CDR3: CASSSADEQFF. The CDR3 bases are TGTGCCAGCAGCTCCGCGGATGAGCAGTTCTTC.

This chain uses TRBV19 with TRBJ1-1; D uncertain. The CDR3 length is 15 residues. The V end was cut by 5 bases, the J end by 9 bases, with 22 bases between. Germline V gene data show CDR1 as LNHDA and CDR2 as SQIVND (reference sequence). CDR3 amino acids: CASSSNSLATYQAFF. DNA of the CDR3: TGTGCCAGTAGTTCAAACTCCTTGGCCACCTACCAAGCTTTCTTT.